This TCR beta chain was identified in a study of T-cell reconstitution after alpha-beta-depleted transplantation in children. This clonotype appeared many times. Preparation of the TCRbeta library was carried out with unique molecular identifiers. Each CDR3 protein is one row after TCRdb ran MiXCR on the PCR reads. The sample has around 480,000 distinct CDR3 sequences, less than 35% seen once; the top ten hold 2% to 3%. With V trimmed by 4 bases and J by 8 bases, 13 bases remained unmatched. Germline CDR1 is MGHDK and CDR2 is SYGVNS. CDR3 length equals 16 residues. The chain is built from TRBV25-1 and TRBJ1-3; 8 bases match TRBD1. The source is a human donor who donated a stem cell graft to a child with aplastic anemia. This material consisted of PBMCs from the stem cell graft donor, taken from the stem cell graft. Written as DNA, the CDR3 is TGTGCCAGCAGTGTGCGCCGGGACAGGTTGCGTCACACCATATATTTT. As protein: CASSVRRDRLRHTIYF.